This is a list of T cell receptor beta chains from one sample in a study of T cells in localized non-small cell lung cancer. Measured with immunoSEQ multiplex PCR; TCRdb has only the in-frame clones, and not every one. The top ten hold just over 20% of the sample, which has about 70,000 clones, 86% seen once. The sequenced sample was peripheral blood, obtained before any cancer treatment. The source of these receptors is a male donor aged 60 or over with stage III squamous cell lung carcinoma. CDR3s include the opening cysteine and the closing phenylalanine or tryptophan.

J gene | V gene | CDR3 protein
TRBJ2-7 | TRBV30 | CAWSGDSRTYEQYF
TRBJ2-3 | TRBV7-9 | CASSRTGTGVADTQYF
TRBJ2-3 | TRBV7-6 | CASSRQGETDTQYF
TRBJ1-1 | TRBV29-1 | CSVGGLAGPGTEAFF
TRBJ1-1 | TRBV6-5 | CASSYNRETEAFF
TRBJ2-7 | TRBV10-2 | CASAEQTYEQYF
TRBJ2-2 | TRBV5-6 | CASSFYTGELFF
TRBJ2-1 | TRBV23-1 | CASTLGQGGLGFHEQFF
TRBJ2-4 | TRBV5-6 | CASTGQGAKNIQYF
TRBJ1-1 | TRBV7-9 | CASSLTSTEAFF
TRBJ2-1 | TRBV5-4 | CASSLGLNSLQYNEQFF
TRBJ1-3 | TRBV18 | CASSPTGSSGNTIYF
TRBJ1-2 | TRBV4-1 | CASSPTAGKGYTF
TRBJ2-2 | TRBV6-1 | CASSEADTGELFF
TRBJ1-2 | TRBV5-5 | CASSRGTVENYGYTF
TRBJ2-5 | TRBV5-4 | CASSRDRETQYF
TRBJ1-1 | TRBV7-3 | CASARQGDTEAFF
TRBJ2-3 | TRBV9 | CASTLQGNSDTQYF
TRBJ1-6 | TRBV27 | CASSLVSDQGHSPLHF
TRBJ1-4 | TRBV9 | CASSALTGTDEKLFF
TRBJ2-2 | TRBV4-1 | CASSQGETHNTGELFF
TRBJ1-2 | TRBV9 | CASSPTGGSKGYTF
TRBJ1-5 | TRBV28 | CASSWVGGWRGNQPQHF
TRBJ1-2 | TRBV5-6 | CASSLRQGSYYGYTF
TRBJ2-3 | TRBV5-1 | CASSLELRAWDTQYF
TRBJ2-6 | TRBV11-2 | CASSISLPGANVLTF
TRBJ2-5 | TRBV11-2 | CASSPPGLAGETQYF
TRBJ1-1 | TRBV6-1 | CASNRAALNTEAFF
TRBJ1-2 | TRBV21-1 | CASSKEALGVGAGYTF
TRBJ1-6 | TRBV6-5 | CASSYGREPPLHF
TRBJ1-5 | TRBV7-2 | CASSLEGGEQPQHF
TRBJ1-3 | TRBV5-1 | CASSLVSDRGSGNTIYF
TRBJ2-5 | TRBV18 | CASSPPGTGGQETQYF
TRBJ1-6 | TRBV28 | CASSPQGISYNSPLHF
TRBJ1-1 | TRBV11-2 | CASSSPVGTEAFF
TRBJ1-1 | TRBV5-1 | CASSSTGDTEAFF
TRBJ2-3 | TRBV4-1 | CASSQESGGATDTQYF
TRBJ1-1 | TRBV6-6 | CASIKGGYTTEAFF
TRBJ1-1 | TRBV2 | CASSLPGHLNTEAFF
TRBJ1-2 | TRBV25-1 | CASSEYGGYGYTF
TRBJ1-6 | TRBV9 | CASSPALSSNSPLHF